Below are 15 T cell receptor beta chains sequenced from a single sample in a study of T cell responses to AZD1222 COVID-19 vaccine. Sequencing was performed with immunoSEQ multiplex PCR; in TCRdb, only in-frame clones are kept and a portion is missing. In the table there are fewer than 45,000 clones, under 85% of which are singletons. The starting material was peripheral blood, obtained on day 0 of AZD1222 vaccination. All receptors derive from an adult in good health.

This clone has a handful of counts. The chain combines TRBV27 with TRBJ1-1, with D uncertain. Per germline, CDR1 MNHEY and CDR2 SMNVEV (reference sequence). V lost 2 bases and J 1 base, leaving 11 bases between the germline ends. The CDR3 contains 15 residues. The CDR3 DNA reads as TGTGCCAGCAGTTTAGAAGGACGGCCGAACACTGAAGCTTTCTTT. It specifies CASSLEGRPNTEAFF.

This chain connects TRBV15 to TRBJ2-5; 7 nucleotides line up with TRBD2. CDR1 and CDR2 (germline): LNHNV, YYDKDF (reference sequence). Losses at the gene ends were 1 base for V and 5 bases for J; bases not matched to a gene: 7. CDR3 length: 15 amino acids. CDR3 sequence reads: CATSRAAGIFETQYF. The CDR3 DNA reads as TGTGCCACCAGCAGAGCAGCGGGAATTTTTGAGACCCAGTACTTC.

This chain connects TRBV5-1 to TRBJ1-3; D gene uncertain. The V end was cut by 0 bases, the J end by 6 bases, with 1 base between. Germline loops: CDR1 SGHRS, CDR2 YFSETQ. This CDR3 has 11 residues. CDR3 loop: CASSLENTIYF. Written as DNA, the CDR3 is TGCGCCAGCAGCTTGGAAAACACCATATATTTT. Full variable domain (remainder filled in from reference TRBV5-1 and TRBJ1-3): KAGVTQTPRYLIKTRGQQVTLSCSPISGHRSVSWYQQTPGQGLQFLFEYFSETQRNKGNFPGRFSGRQFSNSRSEMNVSTLELGDSALYLCASSLENTIYFGEGSWLTVV.

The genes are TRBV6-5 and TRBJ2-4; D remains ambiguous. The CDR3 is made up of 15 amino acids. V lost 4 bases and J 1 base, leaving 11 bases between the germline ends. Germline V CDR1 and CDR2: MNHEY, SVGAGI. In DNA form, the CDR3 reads TGTGCCAGCAGTTCCCTGAGTCTGGCCAAAAACATTCAGTACTTC. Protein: CASSSLSLAKNIQYF.

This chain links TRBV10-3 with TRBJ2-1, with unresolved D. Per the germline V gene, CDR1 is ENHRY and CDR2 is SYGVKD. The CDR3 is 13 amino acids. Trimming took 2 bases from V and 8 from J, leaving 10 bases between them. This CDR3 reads CAISEGQTDEQFF. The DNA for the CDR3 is TGTGCCATCAGTGAGGGCCAGACGGATGAGCAGTTCTTC.

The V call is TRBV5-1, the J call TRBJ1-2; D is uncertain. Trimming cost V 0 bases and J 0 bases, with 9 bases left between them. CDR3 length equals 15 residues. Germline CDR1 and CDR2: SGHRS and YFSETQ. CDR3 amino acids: CASSLETAANYGYTF. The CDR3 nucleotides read TGCGCCAGCAGCTTGGAGACGGCAGCTAACTATGGCTACACCTTC.

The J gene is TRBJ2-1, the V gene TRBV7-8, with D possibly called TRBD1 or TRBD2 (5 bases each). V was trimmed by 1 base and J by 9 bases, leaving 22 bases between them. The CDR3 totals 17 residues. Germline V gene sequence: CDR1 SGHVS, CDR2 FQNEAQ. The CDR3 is CASSLGYWDQSLGEQFF. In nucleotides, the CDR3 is TGTGCCAGCAGCTTAGGCTATTGGGACCAATCCCTGGGTGAGCAGTTCTTC.

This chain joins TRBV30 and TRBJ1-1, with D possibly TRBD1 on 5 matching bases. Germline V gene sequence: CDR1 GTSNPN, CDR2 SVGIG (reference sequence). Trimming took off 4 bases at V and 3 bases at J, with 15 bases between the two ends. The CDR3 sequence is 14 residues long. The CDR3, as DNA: TGTGCCTGGATTCCTCAGGGAGGGTACACTGAAGCTTTCTTT. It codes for CAWIPQGGYTEAFF.

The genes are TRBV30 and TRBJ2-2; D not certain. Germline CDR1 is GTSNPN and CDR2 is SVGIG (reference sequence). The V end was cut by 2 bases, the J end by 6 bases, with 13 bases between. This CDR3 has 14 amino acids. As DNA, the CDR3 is TGTGCCTGGAGTAAAAGGCCAAGGGCCGGGGAGCTGTTTTTT. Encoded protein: CAWSKRPRAGELFF.

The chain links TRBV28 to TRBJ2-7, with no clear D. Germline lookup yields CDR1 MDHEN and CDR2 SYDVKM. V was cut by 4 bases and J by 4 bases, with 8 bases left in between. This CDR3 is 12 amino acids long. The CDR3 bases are TGTGCCAGCAGTTCCAACCCATACGAGCAGTACTTC. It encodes CASSSNPYEQYF.

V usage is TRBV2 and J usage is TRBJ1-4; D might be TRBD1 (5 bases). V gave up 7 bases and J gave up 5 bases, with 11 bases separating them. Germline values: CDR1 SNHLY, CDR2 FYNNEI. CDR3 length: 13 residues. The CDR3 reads CASKTGGNEKLFF. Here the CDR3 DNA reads TGTGCCAGCAAAACAGGAGGAAATGAAAAACTGTTTTTT.

As DNA, the CDR3 is TGTGCCTGGAGTGGTCGAGAAAAACTGTTTTTT. It encodes CAWSGREKLFF. The chain is built from TRBV30 and TRBJ1-4; D remains unclear. The germline CDR1 and CDR2 sequences are GTSNPN and SVGIG (reference sequence). Trimming shortened V by 1 base and J by 8 bases, and 5 bases separated the two germline ends. CDR3 size: 11 residues.

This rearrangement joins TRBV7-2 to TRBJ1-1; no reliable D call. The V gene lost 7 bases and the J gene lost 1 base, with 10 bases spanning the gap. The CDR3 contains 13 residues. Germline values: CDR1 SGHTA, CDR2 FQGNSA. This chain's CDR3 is CASNRPGNTEAFF. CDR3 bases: TGTGCCAGCAACCGACCTGGGAACACTGAAGCTTTCTTT.

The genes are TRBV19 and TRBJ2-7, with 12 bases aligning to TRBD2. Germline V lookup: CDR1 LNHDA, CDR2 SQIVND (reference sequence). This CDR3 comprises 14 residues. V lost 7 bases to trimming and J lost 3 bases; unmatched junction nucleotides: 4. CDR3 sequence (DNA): TGTGCCAGTACCCTGACTAGCGGGGGCTACGAGCAGTACTTC. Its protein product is CASTLTSGGYEQYF.

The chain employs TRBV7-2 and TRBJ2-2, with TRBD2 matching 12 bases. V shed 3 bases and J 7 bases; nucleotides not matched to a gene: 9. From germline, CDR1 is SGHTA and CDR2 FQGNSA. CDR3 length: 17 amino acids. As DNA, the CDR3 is TGTGCCAGCAGCTTCACGGCTAGCGGGAGGGTTGGCGGGGAGCTGTTTTTT. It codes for CASSFTASGRVGGELFF.